The T cell receptor beta chain described here comes from a study of low-dose radiotherapy and immunotherapy resistance in tumors. This clonotype was seen only a few times. Trimming took off 10 bases at V and 6 bases at J, with 14 bases between the two ends. The length of the CDR3 is 12 residues. CDR1 is SNHLY and CDR2 is FYNNEI in the germline V gene. Time point noted: before trial treatment. Primers used for first-strand cDNA, a TRAV- and TRBV-specific set, covered both alpha and beta chains. TCRs underwent roughly 19 PCR cycles of amplification with a constant-region primer and V-primer adapter. TCRdb reanalysed the reads using MiXCR and keeps one entry per CDR3 protein. The sample shows tens of thousands of distinct CDR3 sequences, more than 25% of them seen only once.

The chain employs TRBV2 and TRBJ2-3; D ambiguous. Sequencing was performed on PBMCs, taken before treatment. The TCR was taken from a female donor with ovarian cancer. Here the CDR3 reads CATAVRPDTQYF. CDR3 coding DNA: TGTGCCACCGCTGTCCGACCGGATACGCAGTATTTT.